This T cell receptor (beta chain) appears in the sequencing data of a study of yellow fever vaccine responses in identical twins. TCRdb ran MiXCR on the RT-PCR reads and lists one entry per CDR3 protein. The sample carries 2,500 to 3,000 distinct CDR3 sequences, 85% to 90% recorded once. Between the trimmed V and J ends, which lost 0 bases and 7 bases, there was a span of 13 bases. Germline lookup yields CDR1 KGHSH and CDR2 LQKENI. This CDR3 is 15 amino acids long. The sample in question was T cells from blood (PBMCs), unsorted or a sorted subset (not recorded which), obtained before or after yellow fever vaccination (not recorded which). The TCR comes from a woman aged 18-29 years who received the yellow fever vaccine. The gene calls are TRBV18 and TRBJ2-1; D not certain. CDR3 in amino acids: CASSPPQTALNEQFF. The CDR3 DNA follows: TGTGCCAGCTCACCACCGCAGACGGCGTTAAATGAGCAGTTCTTC.